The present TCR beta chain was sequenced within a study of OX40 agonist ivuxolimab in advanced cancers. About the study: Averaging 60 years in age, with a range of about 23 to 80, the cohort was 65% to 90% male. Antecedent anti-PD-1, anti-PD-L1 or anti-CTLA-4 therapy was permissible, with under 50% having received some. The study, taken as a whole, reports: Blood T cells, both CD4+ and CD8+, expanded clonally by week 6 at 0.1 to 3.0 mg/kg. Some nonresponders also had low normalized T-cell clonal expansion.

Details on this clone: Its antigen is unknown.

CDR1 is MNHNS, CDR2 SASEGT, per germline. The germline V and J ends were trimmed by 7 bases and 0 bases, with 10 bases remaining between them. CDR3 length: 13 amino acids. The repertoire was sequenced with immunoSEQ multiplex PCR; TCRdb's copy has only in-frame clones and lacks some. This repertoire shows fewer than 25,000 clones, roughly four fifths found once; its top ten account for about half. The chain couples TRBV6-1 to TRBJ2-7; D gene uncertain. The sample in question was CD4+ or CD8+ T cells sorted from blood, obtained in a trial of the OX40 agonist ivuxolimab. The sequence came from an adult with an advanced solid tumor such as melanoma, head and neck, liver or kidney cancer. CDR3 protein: CASISGLSYEQYF. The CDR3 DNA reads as TGTGCCAGCATCAGTGGGCTCTCCTACGAGCAGTACTTC.